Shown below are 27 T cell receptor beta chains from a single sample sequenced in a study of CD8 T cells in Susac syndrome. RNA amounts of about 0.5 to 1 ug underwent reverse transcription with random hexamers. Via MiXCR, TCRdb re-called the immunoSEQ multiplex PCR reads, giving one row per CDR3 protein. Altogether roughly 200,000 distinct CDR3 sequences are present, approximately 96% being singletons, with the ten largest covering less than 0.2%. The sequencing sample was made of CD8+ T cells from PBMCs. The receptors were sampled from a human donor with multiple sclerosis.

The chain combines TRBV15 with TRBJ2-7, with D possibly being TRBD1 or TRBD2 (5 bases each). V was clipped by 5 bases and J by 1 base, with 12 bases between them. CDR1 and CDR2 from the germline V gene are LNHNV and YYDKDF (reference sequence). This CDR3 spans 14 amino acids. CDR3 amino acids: CATSGGDGSYEQYF. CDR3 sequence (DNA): TGTGCCACCAGCGGTGGGGACGGTTCCTACGAGCAGTACTTC.

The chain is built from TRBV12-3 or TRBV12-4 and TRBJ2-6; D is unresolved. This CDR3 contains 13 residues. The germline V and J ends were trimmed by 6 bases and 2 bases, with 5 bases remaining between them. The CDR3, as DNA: TGTGCCAGCAGGGAAGCTGGGGCCAACGTCCTGACTTTC. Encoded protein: CASREAGANVLTF.

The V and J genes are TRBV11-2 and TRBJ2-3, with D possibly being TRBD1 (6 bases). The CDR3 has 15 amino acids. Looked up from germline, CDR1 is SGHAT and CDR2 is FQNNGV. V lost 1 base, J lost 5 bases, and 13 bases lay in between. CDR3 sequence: CASSLGPGAGDTQYF. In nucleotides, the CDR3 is TGTGCCAGCAGCTTAGGACCAGGGGCGGGAGATACGCAGTATTTT.

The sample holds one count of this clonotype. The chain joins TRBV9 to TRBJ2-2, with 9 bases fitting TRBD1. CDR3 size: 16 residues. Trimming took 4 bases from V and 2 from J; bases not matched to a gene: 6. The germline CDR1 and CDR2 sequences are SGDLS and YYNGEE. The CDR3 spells CASSPRTGDNTGELFF. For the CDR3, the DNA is TGTGCCAGCAGCCCCCGGACAGGGGATAACACCGGGGAGCTGTTTTTT.

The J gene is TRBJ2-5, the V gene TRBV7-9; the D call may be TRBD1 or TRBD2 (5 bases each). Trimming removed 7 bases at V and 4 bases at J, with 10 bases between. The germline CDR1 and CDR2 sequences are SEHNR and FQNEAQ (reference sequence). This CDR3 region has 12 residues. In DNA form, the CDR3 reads TGTGCCAGCAATCTAGGGACAGAGACCCAGTACTTC. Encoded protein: CASNLGTETQYF.

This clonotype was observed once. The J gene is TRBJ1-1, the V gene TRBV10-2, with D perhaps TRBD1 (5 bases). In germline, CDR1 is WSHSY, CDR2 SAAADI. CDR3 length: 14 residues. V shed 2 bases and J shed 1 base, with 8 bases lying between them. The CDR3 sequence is CASSEGGGNTEAFF. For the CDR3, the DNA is TGCGCCAGCAGTGAGGGTGGGGGGAACACTGAAGCTTTCTTT.

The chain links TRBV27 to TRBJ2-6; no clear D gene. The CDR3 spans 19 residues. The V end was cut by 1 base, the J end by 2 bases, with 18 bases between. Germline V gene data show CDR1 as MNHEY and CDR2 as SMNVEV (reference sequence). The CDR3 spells CASSLLVDEVSTGANVLTF. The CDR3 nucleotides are TGTGCCAGCAGTTTATTGGTAGATGAGGTATCAACTGGGGCCAACGTCCTGACTTTC.

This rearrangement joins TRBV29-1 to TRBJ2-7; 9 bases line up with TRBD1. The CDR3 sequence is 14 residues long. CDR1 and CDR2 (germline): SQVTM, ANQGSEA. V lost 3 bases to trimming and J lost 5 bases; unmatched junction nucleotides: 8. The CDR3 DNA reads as TGCAGCGTTGACCCGGGACAGGGTATCCACGAGCAGTACTTC. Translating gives CSVDPGQGIHEQYF.

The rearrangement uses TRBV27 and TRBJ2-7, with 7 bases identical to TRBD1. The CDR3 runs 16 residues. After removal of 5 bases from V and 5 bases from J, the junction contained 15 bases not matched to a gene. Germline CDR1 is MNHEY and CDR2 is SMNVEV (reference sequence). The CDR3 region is CASSKWGTDLLDEQYF. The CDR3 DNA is TGTGCCAGCAGTAAATGGGGGACAGACCTCTTGGACGAGCAGTACTTC.

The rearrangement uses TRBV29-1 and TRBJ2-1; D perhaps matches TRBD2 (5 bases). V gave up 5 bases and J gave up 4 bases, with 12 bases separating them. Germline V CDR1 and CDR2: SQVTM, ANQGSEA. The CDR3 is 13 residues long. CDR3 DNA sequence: TGCAGCGTTAGGACTTCGGCGTACAATGAGCAGTTCTTC. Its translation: CSVRTSAYNEQFF.

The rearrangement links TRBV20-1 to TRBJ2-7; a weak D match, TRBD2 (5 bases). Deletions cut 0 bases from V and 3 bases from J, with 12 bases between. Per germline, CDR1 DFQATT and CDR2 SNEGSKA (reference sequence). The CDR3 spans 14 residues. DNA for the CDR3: TGCAGTGCTAGAGACGAGGGCCGATACTACGAGCAGTACTTC. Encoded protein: CSARDEGRYYEQYF.

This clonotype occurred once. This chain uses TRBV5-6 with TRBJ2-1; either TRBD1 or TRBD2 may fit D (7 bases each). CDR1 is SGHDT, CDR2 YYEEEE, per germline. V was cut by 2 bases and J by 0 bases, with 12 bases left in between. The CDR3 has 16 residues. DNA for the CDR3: TGTGCCAGCAGCTTCCCAGGGGGGGTCTCCTACAATGAGCAGTTCTTC. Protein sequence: CASSFPGGVSYNEQFF.

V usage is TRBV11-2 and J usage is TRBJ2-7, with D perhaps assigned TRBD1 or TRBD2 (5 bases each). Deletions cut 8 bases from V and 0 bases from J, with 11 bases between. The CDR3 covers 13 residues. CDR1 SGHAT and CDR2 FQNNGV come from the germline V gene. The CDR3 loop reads CASSRGGSYEQYF. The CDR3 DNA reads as TGTGCCAGCTCGCGTGGGGGCTCCTACGAGCAGTACTTC.

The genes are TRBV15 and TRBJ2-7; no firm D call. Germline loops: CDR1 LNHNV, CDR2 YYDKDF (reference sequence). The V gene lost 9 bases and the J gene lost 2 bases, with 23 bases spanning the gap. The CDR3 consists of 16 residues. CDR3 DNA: TGTGCCACGCGGCGAGTCTTAGGTTCCCCGCCCTACGAGCAGTACTTC. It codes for CATRRVLGSPPYEQYF.

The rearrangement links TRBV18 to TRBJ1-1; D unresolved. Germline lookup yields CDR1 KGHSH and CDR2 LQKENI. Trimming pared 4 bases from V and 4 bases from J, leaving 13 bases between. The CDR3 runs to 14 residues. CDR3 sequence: CASSLRARSTEAFF. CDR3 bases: TGTGCCAGCTCACTTCGGGCCCGGAGCACTGAAGCTTTCTTT.

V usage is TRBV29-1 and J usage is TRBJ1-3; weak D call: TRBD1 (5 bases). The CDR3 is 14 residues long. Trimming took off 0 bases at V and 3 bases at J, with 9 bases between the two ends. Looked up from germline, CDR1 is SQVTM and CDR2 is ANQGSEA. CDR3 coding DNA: TGCAGCGTTGAAGATGGAGGGGTTGGAAACACCATATATTTT. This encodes CSVEDGGVGNTIYF. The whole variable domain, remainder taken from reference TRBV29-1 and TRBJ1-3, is SAVISQKPSRDICQRGTSLTIQCQVDSQVTMMFWYRQQPGQSLTLIATANQGSEATYESGFVIDKFPISRPNLTFSTLTVSNMSPEDSSIYLCSVEDGGVGNTIYFGEGSWLTVV.

CDR3 protein: CASQGSNEQFF. CDR3 sequence (DNA): TGTGCTAGTCAGGGGTCCAATGAGCAGTTCTTC. This chain links TRBV12-5 with TRBJ2-1; tentative D call: TRBD1 (6 bases). Looked up from germline, CDR1 is LGHNT and CDR2 is FRNRAP. The CDR3 contains 11 residues. Trimming took off 8 bases at V and 6 bases at J, with 8 bases between the two ends.

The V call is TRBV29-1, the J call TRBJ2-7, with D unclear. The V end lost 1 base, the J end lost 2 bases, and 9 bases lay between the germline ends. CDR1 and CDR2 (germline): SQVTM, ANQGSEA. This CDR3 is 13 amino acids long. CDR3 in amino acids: CSVEVGGTYEQYF. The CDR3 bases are TGCAGCGTTGAAGTCGGCGGAACCTACGAGCAGTACTTC.

The CDR3 reads CASNPASSNTGELFF. The CDR3 nucleotides read TGTGCCAGCAACCCCGCCTCCTCGAACACCGGGGAGCTGTTTTTT. The rearrangement joins TRBV28 to TRBJ2-2; D is undetermined. V was clipped by 7 bases and J by 0 bases, with 12 bases between them. Germline loops: CDR1 MDHEN, CDR2 SYDVKM. The CDR3 runs 15 residues.

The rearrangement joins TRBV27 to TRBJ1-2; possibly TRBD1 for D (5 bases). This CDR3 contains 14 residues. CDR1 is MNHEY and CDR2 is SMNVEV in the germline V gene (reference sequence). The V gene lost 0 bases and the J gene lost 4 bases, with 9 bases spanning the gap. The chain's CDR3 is CASSLSGGGYGYTF. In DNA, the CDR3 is TGTGCCAGCAGTTTATCTGGGGGAGGCTATGGCTACACCTTC.

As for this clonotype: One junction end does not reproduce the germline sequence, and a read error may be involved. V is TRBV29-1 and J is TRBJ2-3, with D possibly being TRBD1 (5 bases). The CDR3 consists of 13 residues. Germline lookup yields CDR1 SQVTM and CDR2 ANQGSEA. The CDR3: CSVVVRMTDTQYF. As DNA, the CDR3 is TGCAGCGTTGTTGTTCGGATGACAGATACGCAATATTTT.

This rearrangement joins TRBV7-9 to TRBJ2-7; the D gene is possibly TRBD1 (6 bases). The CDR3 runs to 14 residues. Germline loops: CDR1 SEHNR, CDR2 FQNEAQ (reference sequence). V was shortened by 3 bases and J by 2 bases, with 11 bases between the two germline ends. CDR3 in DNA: TGTGCCAGCAGCTTCGGGGACATCCCCTACGAGCAGTACTTC. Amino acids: CASSFGDIPYEQYF.

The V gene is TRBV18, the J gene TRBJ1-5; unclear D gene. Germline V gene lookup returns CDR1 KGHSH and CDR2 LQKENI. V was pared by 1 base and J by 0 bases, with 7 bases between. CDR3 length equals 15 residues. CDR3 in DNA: TGTGCCAGCTCACCACGGCGTGTTAGCAATCAGCCCCAGCATTTT. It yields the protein CASSPRRVSNQPQHF.

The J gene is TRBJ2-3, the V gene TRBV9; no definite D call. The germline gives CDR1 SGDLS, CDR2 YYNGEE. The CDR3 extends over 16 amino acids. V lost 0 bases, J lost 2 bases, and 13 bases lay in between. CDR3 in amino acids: CASSVGDHGLTDTQYF. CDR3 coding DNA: TGTGCCAGCAGCGTAGGCGACCACGGCCTCACAGATACGCAGTATTTT.

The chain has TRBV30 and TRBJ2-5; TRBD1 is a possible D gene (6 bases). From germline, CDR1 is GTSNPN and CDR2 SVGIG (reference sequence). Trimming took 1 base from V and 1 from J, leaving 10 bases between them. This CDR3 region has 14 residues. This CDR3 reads CAWSDRVRQETQYF. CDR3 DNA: TGTGCCTGGAGTGACAGGGTACGCCAAGAGACCCAGTACTTC.

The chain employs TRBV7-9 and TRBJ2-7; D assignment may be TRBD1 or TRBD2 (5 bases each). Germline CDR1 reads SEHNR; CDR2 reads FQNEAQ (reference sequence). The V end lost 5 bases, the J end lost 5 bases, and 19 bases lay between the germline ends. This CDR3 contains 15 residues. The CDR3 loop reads CASSPQSMGVHEQYF. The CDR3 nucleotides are TGTGCCAGCAGCCCTCAATCAATGGGGGTCCACGAGCAGTACTTC.

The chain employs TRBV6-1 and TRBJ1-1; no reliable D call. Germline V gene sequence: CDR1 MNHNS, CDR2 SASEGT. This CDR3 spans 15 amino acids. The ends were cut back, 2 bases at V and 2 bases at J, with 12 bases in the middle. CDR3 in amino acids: CASSERARINTEAFF. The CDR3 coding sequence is TGTGCCAGCAGTGAAAGGGCCCGGATAAACACTGAAGCTTTCTTT.